The subject of this entry is one T cell receptor beta chain. This clonotype has at least ten counts. This receptor's antigen is unknown. Base qualities are not at hand, and no much larger clone is one base apart. The TCR beta CDR3 regions were amplified from RNA transcripts. A first-round RT-PCR of the TCR CDR3 used the HTBI primer set with the Qiagen OneStep RT-PCR kit. A second multiplex PCR round built the libraries, followed by size selection and purification. Sequencing of the libraries was done on an Illumina HiSeq2000 using paired-end 100 bp reads. On the authors' methods: Raw data were processed with SOAPnuke, discarding reads with adapters, uncalled bases, mean Phred below 15, or no exact constant-primer or identifier match. COPE v1.2.5 was used to merge the high-quality paired reads, and each unique nucleotide sequence was defined as a clonotype. Clonotypes were aligned to IMGT TRBV, TRBD and TRBJ reference segments using MiTCR v1.1. The analysis included only V-J combinations with a frequency above 0.0001, which together covered 99% to 99.2% of the repertoires. A TCS score was defined as the ratio between F50 (clonal expansion) and ExV (chaos), using BLOSUM62-based TCRdist between CDR3 peptides within each V-J. Welch's t-statistics and random forest reduced fewer than 550 V-J features to 10 to 15, which were used in a naive Bayes classifier (R e1071). TCRdb reran the public reads through fastp at Q25 and MiXCR, keeping productive beta chains. Duplicate CDR3 protein sequences are folded into a single record with the most common DNA and genes. TCRdb's processing, not the study's, gives the V and J calls here. The sample table lists roughly 400,000 distinct CDR3 sequences, around 15% of them with a count of one. Jointly, the top ten make up 25% to 30% of the sample.

Taken from cysteine to phenylalanine, the CDR3 has 13 residues. The DNA shown is the 39-base CDR3, in frame from base 1. V was cut back by 2 bases and J by 0 bases, leaving a gap of 5 bases between them. CDR1 DFQATT and CDR2 SNEGSKA are derived from the germline V gene (reference sequence). The data belong to a study of T cells in Graves' hyperthyroidism and ophthalmopathy (dated by TCRdb to between 2018 and 2021). Regarding the study in general: Peripheral blood samples were taken at initial diagnosis, before any treatment was given. Following sampling, methimazole starting at 30 mg daily was given to hyperthyroidism patients, and high-dose intravenous methylprednisolone was given to ophthalmopathy patients. According to the paper, TCR Vbeta CDR3 sequencing was carried out on roughly 130 peripheral blood samples, which came from 40 to 45 ophthalmopathy, around 74 hyperthyroidism and 17 progressor patients. For training and testing, the 100 or so patients in the discovery cohort were randomly divided in a 7:3 ratio. Prospective prediction of ophthalmopathy was tested in an independent validation cohort consisting of 18 hyperthyroidism patients and around 16 patients who later progressed to ophthalmopathy. In addition, the study compared T-cell repertoires in thyroid tissue and in blood from about six Graves' hyperthyroidism patients. To identify distinguishing TCR V-J signatures, a discovery cohort of about a hundred patients was used, comprising 40 to 45 with Graves' ophthalmopathy and around 60 with stable Graves' hyperthyroidism.

In the ophthalmopathy patients, disease was moderately to severely active, with a Clinical Activity Score of 3 or more, a NOSPECS grade of 4 or more, and a duration of less than 3 months. The study excluded patients with uncontrolled infections, other autoimmune diseases, pregnancy or lactation. Diagnoses were based on clinical symptoms, serum thyroxine and TRAb, thyroid ultrasound and orbital computed tomography. PBMCs were separated from under 12 ml of fresh peripheral blood using Ficoll-Paque density gradient centrifugation. Total RNA was extracted with Trizol reagent, and quality was checked on an Agilent 2100 Bioanalyzer. Results and caveats for the whole study, not just this receptor: Blood samples also contained most of the expanded thyroid clonotypes (frequency above 0.001), which suggests that blood repertoires may reflect thyroid immune responses. In validation, the model predicted progression to ophthalmopathy a median of roughly 6.1 months before onset, with about 71% sensitivity and about 72% specificity. No statistical method was used to set the sample size in advance, and investigators knew the group allocation. A 13 V-J signature model separated ophthalmopathy from stable hyperthyroidism, with roughly 88% sensitivity and about 81% specificity in cross-validation and 80%/75% in testing.

Sequenced sample: blood. Rearrangement joined TRBV20-1 to TRBJ2-1; too little of a D gene remains to name it. The sequence was obtained from a man aged 50 or older with Graves' ophthalmopathy. The nucleotide sequence reads TGCAGTGCTAGATTCAGCTCCTACAATGAGCAGTTCTTC. Its translation reads: CSARFSSYNEQFF.